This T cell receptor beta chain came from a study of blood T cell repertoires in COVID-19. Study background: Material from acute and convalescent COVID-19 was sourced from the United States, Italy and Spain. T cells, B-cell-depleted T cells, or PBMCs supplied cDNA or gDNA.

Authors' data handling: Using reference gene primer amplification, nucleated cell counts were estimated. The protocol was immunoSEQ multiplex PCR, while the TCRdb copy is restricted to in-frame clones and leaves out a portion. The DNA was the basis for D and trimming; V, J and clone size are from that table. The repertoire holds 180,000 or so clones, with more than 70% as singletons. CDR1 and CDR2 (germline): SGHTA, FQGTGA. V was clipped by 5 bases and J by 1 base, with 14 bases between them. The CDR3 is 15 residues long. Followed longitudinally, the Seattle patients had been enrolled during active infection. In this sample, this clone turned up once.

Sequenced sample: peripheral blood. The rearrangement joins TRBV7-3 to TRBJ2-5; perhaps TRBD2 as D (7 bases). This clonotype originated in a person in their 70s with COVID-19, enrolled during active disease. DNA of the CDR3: TGTGCCAGCAGCCCGGGGGGAGGGGGCCAAGAGACCCAGTACTTC. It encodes CASSPGGGGQETQYF.